These 3 T cell receptor beta chains were sequenced from one sample in a study of blood T cell repertoires in COVID-19. TCRdb's table, derived via immunoSEQ multiplex PCR, lists solely in-frame clones and lacks some. The sample consists of around 310,000 clones, about nine tenths of them appearing once. Source material: PBMCs or T cells enriched from blood (not recorded which). These receptor sequences come from a woman aged 40 to 49 who had recovered from COVID-19.

The V gene is TRBV28, the J gene TRBJ1-4; 7 bases agree with TRBD1. Trimming took 2 bases from V and 5 from J; bases not matched to a gene: 8. The CDR3 contains 16 residues. The germline V gene encodes CDR1 MDHEN and CDR2 SYDVKM. The CDR3 coding sequence is TGTGCCAGCAGTTTACCCTCGGACAGGAGGAATGAAAAACTGTTTTTT. This codes for CASSLPSDRRNEKLFF.

This clone was found once. The chain carries TRBV29-1 and TRBJ1-1; TRBD1 might be the D (6 bases). This CDR3 contains 14 residues. From germline, CDR1 is SQVTM and CDR2 ANQGSEA. Trimming shortened V by 6 bases and J by 0 bases, and 14 bases separated the two germline ends. CDR3 sequence reads: CSVVGQPMNTEAFF. The CDR3 region has the DNA TGCAGCGTCGTAGGACAGCCCATGAACACTGAAGCTTTCTTT.

The chain joins TRBV11-3 to TRBJ2-2, with D maybe TRBD1 (6 bases). V dropped 1 base and J dropped 1 base, with 10 bases sitting between them. Germline CDR1 and CDR2: SGHNT and YENEEA. The CDR3 contains 16 residues. This CDR3 is CASSLVSGQNTGELFF. In DNA form, the CDR3 reads TGTGCCAGCAGCTTAGTCTCGGGACAGAACACCGGGGAGCTGTTTTTT.